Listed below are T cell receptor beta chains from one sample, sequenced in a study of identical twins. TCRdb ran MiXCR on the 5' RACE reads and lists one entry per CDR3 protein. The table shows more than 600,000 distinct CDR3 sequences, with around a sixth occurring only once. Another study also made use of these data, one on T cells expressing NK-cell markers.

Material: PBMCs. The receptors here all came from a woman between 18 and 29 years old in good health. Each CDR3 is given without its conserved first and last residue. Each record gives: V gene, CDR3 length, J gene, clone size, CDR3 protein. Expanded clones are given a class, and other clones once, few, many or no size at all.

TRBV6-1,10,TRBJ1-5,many,ATFTDTLVGH
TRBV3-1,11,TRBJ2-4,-,ASSQAAGNIQY
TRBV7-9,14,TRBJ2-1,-,ASSLEGGTSYNEQF
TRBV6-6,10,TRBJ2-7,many,ASSSPAYEQY
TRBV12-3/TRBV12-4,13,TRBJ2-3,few,ASSSTGQGTDTQY
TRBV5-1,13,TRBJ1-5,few,ASSLTGREGQPQH
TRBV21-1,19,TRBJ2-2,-,ASSKGAPYPDRAENTGELF
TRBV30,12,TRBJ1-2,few,AWSFASRISGYT
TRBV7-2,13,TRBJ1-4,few,ASSLTRQTNEKLF
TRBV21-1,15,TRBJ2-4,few,ASSKWPGTQAKNIQY
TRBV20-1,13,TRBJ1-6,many,SARVGTVEISPLH
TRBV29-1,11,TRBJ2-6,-,SVEVAGANVLT
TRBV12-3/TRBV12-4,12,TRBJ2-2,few,ATTDRVNTGELF
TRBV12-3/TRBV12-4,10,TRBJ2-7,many,ASSFGGPEQY
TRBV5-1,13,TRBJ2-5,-,ASSLRDSEVETQY
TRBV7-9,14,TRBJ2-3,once,ASSSKRGASQDTQY
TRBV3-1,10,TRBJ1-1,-,ASSDTGSGAF
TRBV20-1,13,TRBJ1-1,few,SANTGVSLNTEAF
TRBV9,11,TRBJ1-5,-,ASSVEQNQPQH
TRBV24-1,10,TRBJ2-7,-,ATRRGATEQY
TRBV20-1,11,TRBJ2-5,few,SASGTPRFDQY
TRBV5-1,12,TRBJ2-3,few,ASSGTTSTDTQY
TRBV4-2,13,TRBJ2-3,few,ASSQEGTGSWSQY
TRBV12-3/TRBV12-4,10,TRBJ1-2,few,ASITVGYGYT
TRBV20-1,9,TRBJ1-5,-,SAREGGREH
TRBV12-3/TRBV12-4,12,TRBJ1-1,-,ASRTGTGGFGAF
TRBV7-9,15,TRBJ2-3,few,ASSFGLRGLGTDTQY
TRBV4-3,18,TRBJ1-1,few,ASSQDGRSRQGLLNTEAF
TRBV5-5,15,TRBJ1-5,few,ASSRYLDRGFNQPQH
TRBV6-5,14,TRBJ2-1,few,ASSYSSLREGNEQF
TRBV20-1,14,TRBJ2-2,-,SARPTSGGITGELF
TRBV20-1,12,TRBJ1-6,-,SARDGGPNSPLH
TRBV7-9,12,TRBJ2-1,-,ASSFRDSHNEQF
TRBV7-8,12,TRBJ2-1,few,ASSLVRGGAEQF
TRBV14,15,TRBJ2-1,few,ASSQDQGRSSYNEQF
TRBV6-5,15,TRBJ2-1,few,ASSYPRRDFIHNEQF
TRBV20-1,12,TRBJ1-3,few,SARGGGDGNTIY
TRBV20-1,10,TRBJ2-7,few,SAPGTTYEQY
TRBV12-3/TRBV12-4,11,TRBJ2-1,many,ASSFGTYNEQF
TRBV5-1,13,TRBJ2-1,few,ASSLDRYSYNEQF
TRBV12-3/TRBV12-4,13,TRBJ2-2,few,ASSFGVRNTGELF
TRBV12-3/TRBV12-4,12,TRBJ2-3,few,ASSLNSFTDTQY
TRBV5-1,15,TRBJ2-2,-,ASSEYGLAGNTGELF
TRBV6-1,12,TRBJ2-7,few,ASSRNRGWYEQY
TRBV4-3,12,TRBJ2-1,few,ASSPARNVNEQF
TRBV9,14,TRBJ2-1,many,ASSVGAASSYNEQF